The TCR beta chain described here comes from a study of OX40 agonist ivuxolimab in advanced cancers. Background on the study: The dose-escalation cohort was approximately 84% male, with a mean age of approximately 62 years, ranging about 20 to 85.

If patients had autoimmune disease history or systemic immunosuppression, they were excluded. Details on this clone: Its antigen remains unidentified.

The germline CDR1 and CDR2 sequences are MGHRA and YSYEKL. The trim removed 7 bases at V and 4 bases at J, leaving 10 bases unmatched. This CDR3 has 15 amino acids. Clones were read by immunoSEQ multiplex PCR, and TCRdb kept only the in-frame ones, dropping some. The sample contains fewer than 20,000 clones, 79% of which appear only once. Study results and limitations: The antigens recognized by the expanded peripheral T cells, that is their antigen specificity, were not determined.

V usage is TRBV4-1 and J usage is TRBJ1-1, with TRBD1 matching over 9 bases. This clonotype was sampled from an adult with an advanced solid tumor such as melanoma, head and neck, liver or kidney cancer. The sample consisted of CD4+ or CD8+ T cells sorted from blood, taken in a trial of the OX40 agonist ivuxolimab. CDR3 protein: CASTPGQGLGTEAFF. For the CDR3, the DNA is TGCGCCAGCACGCCGGGACAGGGTCTGGGCACTGAAGCTTTCTTT.